The entry below gives a single T cell receptor beta chain sequence along with its context. The data stem from a study of blood T cell repertoires in COVID-19. V was clipped by 3 bases and J by 4 bases; unmatched bases: 6. This CDR3 contains 17 residues. Per germline, CDR1 ENHRY and CDR2 SYGVKD. Patients from Seattle were sampled longitudinally, starting during active infection. How the authors handled the data: Amplification of reference gene primers was used by the study to estimate nucleated cell counts. Generated by immunoSEQ multiplex PCR, the TCRdb table keeps only in-frame clones and is missing some. The V and J calls and the clone size are those of that table, but D and trimming were determined from the DNA. The sample yields about 300,000 clones, roughly 83% seen once.

Sequencing was carried out using peripheral blood. The chain employs TRBV10-3 and TRBJ2-3; the match to TRBD2 covers 14 bases. The source is a human donor with COVID-19, enrolled during active disease. The donor label of this sample is uncertain. In DNA, the CDR3 is TGTGCCATCAGTGATCCGGGACTAGCGGGAGCCCCAGATACGCAGTATTTT. Protein product: CAISDPGLAGAPDTQYF.